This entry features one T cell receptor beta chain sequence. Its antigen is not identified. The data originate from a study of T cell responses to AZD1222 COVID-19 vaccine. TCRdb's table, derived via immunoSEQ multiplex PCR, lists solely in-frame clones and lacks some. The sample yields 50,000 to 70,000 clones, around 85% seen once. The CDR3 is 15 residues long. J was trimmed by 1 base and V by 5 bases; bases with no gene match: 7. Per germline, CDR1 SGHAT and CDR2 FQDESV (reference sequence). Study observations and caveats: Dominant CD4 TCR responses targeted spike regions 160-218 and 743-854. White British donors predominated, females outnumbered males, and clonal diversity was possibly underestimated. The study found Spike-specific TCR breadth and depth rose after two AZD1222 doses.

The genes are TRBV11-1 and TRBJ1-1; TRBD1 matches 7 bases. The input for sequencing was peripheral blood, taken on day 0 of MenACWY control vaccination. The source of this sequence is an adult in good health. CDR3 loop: CASSDRTGSNTEAFF. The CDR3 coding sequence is TGTGCCAGCAGCGATCGGACAGGATCGAACACTGAAGCTTTCTTT. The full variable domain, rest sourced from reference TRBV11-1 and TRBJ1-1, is EAEVAQSPRYKITEKSQAVAFWCDPISGHATLYWYRQILGQGPELLVQFQDESVVDDSQLPKDRFSAERLKGVDSTLKIQPAELGDSAMYLCASSDRTGSNTEAFFGQGTRLTVV.